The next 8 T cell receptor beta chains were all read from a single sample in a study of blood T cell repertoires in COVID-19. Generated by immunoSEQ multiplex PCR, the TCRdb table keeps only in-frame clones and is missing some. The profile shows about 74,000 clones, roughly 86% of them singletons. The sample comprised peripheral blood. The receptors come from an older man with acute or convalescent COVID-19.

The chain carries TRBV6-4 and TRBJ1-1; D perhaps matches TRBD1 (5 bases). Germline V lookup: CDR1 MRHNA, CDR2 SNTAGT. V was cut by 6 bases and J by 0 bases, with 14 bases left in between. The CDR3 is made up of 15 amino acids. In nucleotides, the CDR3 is TGTGCCAGCAGACCCAGGGTACTTATGAACACTGAAGCTTTCTTT. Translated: CASRPRVLMNTEAFF.

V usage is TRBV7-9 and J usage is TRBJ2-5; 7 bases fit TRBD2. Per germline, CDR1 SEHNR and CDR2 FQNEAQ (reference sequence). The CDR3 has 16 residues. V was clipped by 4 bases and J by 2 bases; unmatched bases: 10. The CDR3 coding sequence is TGTGCCAGCAGCTCACGGAATAGCGGGTCTCAAGAGACCCAGTACTTC. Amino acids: CASSSRNSGSQETQYF. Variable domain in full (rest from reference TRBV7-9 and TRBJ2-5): DTGVSQNPRHKITKRGQNVTFRCDPISEHNRLYWYRQTLGQGPEFLTYFQNEAQLEKSRLLSDRFSAERPKGSFSTLEIQRTEQGDSAMYLCASSSRNSGSQETQYFGPGTRLLVL.

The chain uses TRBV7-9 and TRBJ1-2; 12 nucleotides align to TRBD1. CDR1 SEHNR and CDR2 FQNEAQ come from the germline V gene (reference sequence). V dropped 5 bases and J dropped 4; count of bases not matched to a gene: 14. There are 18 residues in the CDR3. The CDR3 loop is CASSHTGTGGRSSYGYTF. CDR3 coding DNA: TGTGCCAGCAGCCATACCGGGACAGGGGGCAGGTCTTCCTATGGCTACACCTTC.

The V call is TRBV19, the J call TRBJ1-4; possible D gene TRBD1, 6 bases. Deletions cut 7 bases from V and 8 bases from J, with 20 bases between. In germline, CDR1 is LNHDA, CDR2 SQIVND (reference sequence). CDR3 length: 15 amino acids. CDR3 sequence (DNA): TGTGCCAGTAAGTCCAAACAGGGATCGGGAGAAAAACTGTTTTTT. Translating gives CASKSKQGSGEKLFF. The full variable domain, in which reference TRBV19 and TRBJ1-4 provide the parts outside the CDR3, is DGGITQSPKYLFRKEGQNVTLSCEQNLNHDAMYWYRQDPGQGLRLIYYSQIVNDFQKGDIAEGYSVSREKKESFPLTVTSAQKNPTAFYLCASKSKQGSGEKLFFGSGTQLSVL.

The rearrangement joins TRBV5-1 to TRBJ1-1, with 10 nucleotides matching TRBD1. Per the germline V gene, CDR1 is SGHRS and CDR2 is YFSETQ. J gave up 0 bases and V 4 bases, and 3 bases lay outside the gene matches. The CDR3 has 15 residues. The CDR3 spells CASSRQGAVNTEAFF. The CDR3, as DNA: TGCGCCAGCAGCCGACAGGGGGCGGTGAACACTGAAGCTTTCTTT.

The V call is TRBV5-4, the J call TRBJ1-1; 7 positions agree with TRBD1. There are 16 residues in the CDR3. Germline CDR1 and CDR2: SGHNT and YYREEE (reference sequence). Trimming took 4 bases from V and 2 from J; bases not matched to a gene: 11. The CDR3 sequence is CASSLNLGTANTEAFF. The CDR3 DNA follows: TGTGCCAGCAGCCTCAATTTAGGGACAGCTAACACTGAAGCTTTCTTT.

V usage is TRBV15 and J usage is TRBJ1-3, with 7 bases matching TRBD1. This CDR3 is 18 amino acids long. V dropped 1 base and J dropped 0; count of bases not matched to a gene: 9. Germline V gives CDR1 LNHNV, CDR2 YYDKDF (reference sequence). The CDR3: CATSRGLQGPYSGNTIYF. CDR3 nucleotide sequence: TGTGCCACCAGCAGAGGCCTACAGGGGCCCTACTCTGGAAACACCATATATTTT. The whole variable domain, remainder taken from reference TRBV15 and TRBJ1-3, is DAMVIQNPRYQVTQFGKPVTLSCSQTLNHNVMYWYQQKSSQAPKLLFHYYDKDFNNEADTPDNFQSRRPNTSFCFLDIRSPGLGDTAMYLCATSRGLQGPYSGNTIYFGEGSWLTVV.

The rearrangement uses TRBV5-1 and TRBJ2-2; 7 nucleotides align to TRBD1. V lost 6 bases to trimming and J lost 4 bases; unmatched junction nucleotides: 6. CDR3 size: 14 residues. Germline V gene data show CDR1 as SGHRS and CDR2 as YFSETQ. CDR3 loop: CASTLPGGTGELFF. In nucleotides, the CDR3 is TGCGCCAGCACTCTTCCAGGGGGCACCGGGGAGCTGTTTTTT.